The rows below give T cell receptor beta chains drawn from one sample of a study of T-cell reconstitution after alpha-beta-depleted transplantation in children. TCRdb reprocessed the PCR reads via MiXCR and lists one record per CDR3 protein. Found here are about 420,000 distinct CDR3 sequences, 15% to 20% of them singletons; the top ten hold around 30%. The sample was PBMCs, mostly from graft donor cells, taken 360 days after TCRalphabeta/CD19-depleted stem cell transplant. Receptors were obtained from a boy younger than two who had a stem cell transplant for Wiskott-Aldrich syndrome, so the T cells may come from the graft donor. The conserved cysteine and the conserved F or W are not part of the CDR3 here.

J,V,CDR3
TRBJ2-1,TRBV10-3,AIEDSGDLYNEQF
TRBJ2-1,TRBV5-6,ASSLVPGGYNEQF
TRBJ2-3,TRBV20-1,IVGGPRTDTQY
TRBJ1-1,TRBV12-3/TRBV12-4,ASSLLGTNTEAF
TRBJ1-1,TRBV7-9,ASSPLVGSTEAF
TRBJ2-5,TRBV12-3/TRBV12-4,ASSPSLGGGLQETQY
TRBJ2-1,TRBV6-5,ASSYMERMF
TRBJ2-1,TRBV2,ASRLVGNEQF
TRBJ2-5,TRBV12-3/TRBV12-4,ASSPASAMGGTQY
TRBJ2-3,TRBV21-1,ASSNYEGLRSDTQY
TRBJ2-5,TRBV7-9,ASSWGLAGVKETQY
TRBJ2-5,TRBV12-3/TRBV12-4,ASSLEKLAGIPKETQY
TRBJ1-1,TRBV12-3/TRBV12-4,ASSLGDRWDTEAF
TRBJ2-7,TRBV12-3/TRBV12-4,ASSPGAAYEQY
TRBJ2-3,TRBV12-3/TRBV12-4,ASSSLLAASTDTQY
TRBJ2-1,TRBV29-1,SVAVGFPSYNEQF
TRBJ2-1,TRBV25-1,ASSEWGLAGGNEQF
TRBJ1-1,TRBV7-9,ASSGPPNTEAF
TRBJ2-1,TRBV20-1,SASRGLPRTYNEQF
TRBJ2-5,TRBV2,ASSEIRRGETQY
TRBJ1-5,TRBV6-1,ASSFPGPQH